This TCR beta chain emerged from a study of blood T cell repertoires in COVID-19. Study background: Some COVID-19 samples were acute and others convalescent; all came from the United States, Italy and Spain.

Per the original methods: Counts of nucleated cells, estimated from reference gene primer amplification, were obtained. The table came from immunoSEQ multiplex PCR; TCRdb's copy has only in-frame clones and leaves some out. V, J and clone size derive from that table, while D and trimming were established from the DNA sequence. The sample carries approximately 310,000 clones, roughly 89% recorded once. The sample holds one count of this clone. Deletions cut 5 bases from V and 11 bases from J, with 16 bases between. Germline V gene sequence: CDR1 LNHDA, CDR2 SQIVND (reference sequence). This CDR3 comprises 13 residues. The participants were between roughly 18 and 100 years old and came from under 25 US areas. Two negative PCRs, clearance, or symptom resolution had been documented for recovered Cohort 3 donors.

Sequencing used PBMCs or T cells enriched from blood (not recorded which). The chain combines TRBV19 with TRBJ2-1; no reliable D call. This receptor was obtained from a man in his fifties or sixties who had recovered from COVID-19. The CDR3: CASSARLTPKQFF. The CDR3 bases are TGTGCCAGTAGTGCCCGCCTGACACCTAAGCAGTTCTTC.